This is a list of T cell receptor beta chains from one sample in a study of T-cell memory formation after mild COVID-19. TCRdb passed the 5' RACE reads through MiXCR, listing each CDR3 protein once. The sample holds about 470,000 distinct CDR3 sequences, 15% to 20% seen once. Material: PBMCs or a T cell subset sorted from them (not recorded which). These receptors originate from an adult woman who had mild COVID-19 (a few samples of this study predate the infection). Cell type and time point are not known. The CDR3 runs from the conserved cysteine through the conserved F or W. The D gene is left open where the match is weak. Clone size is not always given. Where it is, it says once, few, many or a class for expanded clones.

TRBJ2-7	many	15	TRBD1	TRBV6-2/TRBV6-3	TGTGCCAGCAGTAACTCCCGGGACAGGGGCTACGAGCAGTACTTC	CASSNSRDRGYEQYF
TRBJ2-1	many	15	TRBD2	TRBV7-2	TGTGCCAGCAGCCCCGCATGGACTAGCGGGAATGAGCAGTTCTTC	CASSPAWTSGNEQFF
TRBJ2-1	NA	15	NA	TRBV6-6	TGTGCCAGCAGTTACTCGGGGGTTGTAGGCGATGAGCAGTTCTTC	CASSYSGVVGDEQFF
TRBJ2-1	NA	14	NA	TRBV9	TGTGCCAGCAGCGGCTCCAGGGGGGACAATGAGCAGTTCTTC	CASSGSRGDNEQFF
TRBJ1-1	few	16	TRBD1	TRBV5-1	TGCGCCAGCAGCATCGGGACAGGGGATAAGAACACTGAAGCTTTCTTT	CASSIGTGDKNTEAFF
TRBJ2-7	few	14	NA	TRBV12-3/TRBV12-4	TGTGCCAGCAGTATCGACAGTGCCATCTACGAGCAGTACTTC	CASSIDSAIYEQYF
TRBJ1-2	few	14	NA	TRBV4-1	TGCGCCAGCAGCGCTCCGGGACAACACTATGGCTACACCTTC	CASSAPGQHYGYTF
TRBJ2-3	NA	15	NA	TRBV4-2	TGTGCCAGCAGCCCCCGGGACCCCGGGACAGATACGCAGTATTTT	CASSPRDPGTDTQYF
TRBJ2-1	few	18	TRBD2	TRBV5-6	TGTGCCAGCAGCTACCCCTGGGAGGGGACTAGCGGTAGCTTTGAGCAGTTCTTC	CASSYPWEGTSGSFEQFF
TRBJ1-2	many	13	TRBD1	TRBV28	TGTGCCAGCAGTGGGGGACAGGGATATGGCTACACCTTC	CASSGGQGYGYTF
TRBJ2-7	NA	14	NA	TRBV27	TGTGCCAGCAGCTGGTCGGGGGTGGGCTACGAGCAGTACTTC	CASSWSGVGYEQYF
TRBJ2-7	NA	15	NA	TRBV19	TGTGCCAGTAGTCTCTACTCCGGGAACACCTACGAGCAGTACTTC	CASSLYSGNTYEQYF
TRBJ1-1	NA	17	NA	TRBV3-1	TGTGCCAGCAGCCCGCCCAACCGGATCACAGTGGTCCCTGAAGCTTTCTTT	CASSPPNRITVVPEAFF
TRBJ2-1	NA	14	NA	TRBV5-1	TGCGCCAGCAGCTTGGCCCCCCCCGACAATGAGCAGTTCTTC	CASSLAPPDNEQFF
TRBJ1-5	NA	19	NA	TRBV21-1	TGTGCCAGCAGCAATGAACCTGAGACACACCAACTTAGCAATCAGCCCCAGCATTTT	CASSNEPETHQLSNQPQHF
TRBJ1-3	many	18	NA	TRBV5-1	TGCGCCAGCAGCTTGGATCCCGACAGGTTCTACTCTGGAAACACCATATATTTT	CASSLDPDRFYSGNTIYF
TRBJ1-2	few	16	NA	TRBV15	TGTGCCACCAGCAGAGACCCAGGGGCGCGTGGCTATGGCTACACCTTC	CATSRDPGARGYGYTF
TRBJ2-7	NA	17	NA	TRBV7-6	TGTGCCAGCAGCTTAAGGGCCGGCGGGTTACAGTCCTACGAGCAGTACTTC	CASSLRAGGLQSYEQYF
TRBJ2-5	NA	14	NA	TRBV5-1	TGCGCCAGCAGAGGTGGCGTGGGGCAAGGGACCCAGTACTTC	CASRGGVGQGTQYF
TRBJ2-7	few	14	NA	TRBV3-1	TGTGCCAACCGAGGGACATATCCCCGCTACGAGCAGTACTTC	CANRGTYPRYEQYF
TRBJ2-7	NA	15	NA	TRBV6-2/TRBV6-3	TGTGCCAGCAGTTACCCGACACCGACCTCCTACGAGCAGTACTTC	CASSYPTPTSYEQYF
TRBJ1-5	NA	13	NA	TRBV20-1	TGCAGTGCTAGATCAGGGGAGGGACAGCCCCAGCATTTT	CSARSGEGQPQHF
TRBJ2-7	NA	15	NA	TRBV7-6	TGTGCCAGCAGCTTAGGCAGGGGGGGTTCCGACGAGCAGTACTTC	CASSLGRGGSDEQYF
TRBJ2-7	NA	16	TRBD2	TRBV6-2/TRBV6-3	TGTGCCAGCAGTTACTCCAAGACTAGCGGAACCTACGAGCAGTACTTC	CASSYSKTSGTYEQYF
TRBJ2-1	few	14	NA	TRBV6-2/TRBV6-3	TGTGCCAGCAGTTACTTGGGGGCAGGGGATGAGCAGTTCTTC	CASSYLGAGDEQFF
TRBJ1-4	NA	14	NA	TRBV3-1	TGTGCCAGCAGCCAAACTGTCAGGGTTGAAAAACTGTTTTTT	CASSQTVRVEKLFF